This TCR beta chain was retrieved from a study of T cells after yellow fever vaccination. Germline CDR1 LGHNA, CDR2 YSLEER. V dropped 1 base and J dropped 2 bases, with 15 bases sitting between them. The CDR3 totals 16 residues. Worth noting for this clonotype: Its antigen is still unknown.

Notes on the study in general: Clones from primary vaccination mostly reappeared after the booster (around 96% CD4, around 90% CD8).

Making TCR cDNA involved 5'RACE template switching, which added UMIs and a universal primer site. Via MiXCR, TCRdb re-called the 5' RACE reads, giving one row per CDR3 protein. The sample lists under 600,000 distinct CDR3 sequences, less than 15% occurring once. The TCR comes from a man aged 30 to 39 who received the YFV17D yellow fever vaccine. The sequences come from PBMCs, collected on the day of the yellow fever booster vaccination. The V call is TRBV4-3, the J call TRBJ2-7; D gene uncertain. CDR3 DNA sequence: TGCGCCAGCAGCCAAGCCCCGACTTCCACAACCTACGAGCAGTACTTC. Translating it yields CASSQAPTSTTYEQYF.